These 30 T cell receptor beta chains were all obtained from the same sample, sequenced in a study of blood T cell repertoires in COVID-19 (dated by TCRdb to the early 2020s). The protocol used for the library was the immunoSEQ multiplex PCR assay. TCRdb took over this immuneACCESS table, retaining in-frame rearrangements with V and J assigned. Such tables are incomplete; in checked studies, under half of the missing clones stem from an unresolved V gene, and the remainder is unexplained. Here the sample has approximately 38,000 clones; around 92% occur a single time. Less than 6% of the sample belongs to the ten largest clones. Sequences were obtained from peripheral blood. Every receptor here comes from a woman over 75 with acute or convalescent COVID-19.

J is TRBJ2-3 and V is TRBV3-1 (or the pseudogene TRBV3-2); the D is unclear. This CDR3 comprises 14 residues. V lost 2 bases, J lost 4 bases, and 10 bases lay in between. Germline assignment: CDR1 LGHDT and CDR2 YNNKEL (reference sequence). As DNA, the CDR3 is TGTGCCAGCAGCCAATCTTATGTCGCAGATACGCAGTATTTT. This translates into CASSQSYVADTQYF.

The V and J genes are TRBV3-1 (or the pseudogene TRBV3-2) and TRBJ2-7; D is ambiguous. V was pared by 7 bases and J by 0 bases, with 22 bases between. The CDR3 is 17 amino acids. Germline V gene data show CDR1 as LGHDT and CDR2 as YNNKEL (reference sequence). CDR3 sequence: CASNEKDITSPSYEQYF. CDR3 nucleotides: TGTGCCAGCAACGAAAAAGACATAACCTCACCCTCCTACGAGCAGTACTTC.

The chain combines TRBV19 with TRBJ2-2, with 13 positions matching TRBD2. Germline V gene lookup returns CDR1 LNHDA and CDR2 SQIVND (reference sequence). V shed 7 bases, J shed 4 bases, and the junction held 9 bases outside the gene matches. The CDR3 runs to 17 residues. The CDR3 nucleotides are TGTGCCAGTATGACTAGCGGGGGGACCTCGGCCACCGGGGAGCTGTTTTTT. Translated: CASMTSGGTSATGELFF.

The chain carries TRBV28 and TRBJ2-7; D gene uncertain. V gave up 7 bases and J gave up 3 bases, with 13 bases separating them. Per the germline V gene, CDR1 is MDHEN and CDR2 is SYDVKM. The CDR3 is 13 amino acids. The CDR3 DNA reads TGTGCCAGCATGGTCGGCAGACACTACGAGCAGTACTTC. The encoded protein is CASMVGRHYEQYF.

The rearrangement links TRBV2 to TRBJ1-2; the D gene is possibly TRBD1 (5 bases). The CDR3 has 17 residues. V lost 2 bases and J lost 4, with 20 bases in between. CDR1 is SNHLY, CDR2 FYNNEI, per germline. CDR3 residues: CASSEQGLDPLSYGYTF. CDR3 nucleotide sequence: TGTGCCAGCAGTGAACAGGGACTGGACCCTCTCAGCTATGGCTACACCTTC.

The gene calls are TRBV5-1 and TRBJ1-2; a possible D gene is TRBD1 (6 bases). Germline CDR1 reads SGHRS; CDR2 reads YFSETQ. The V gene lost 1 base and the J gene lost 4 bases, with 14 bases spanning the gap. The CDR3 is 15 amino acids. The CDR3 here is CASSLSPTGLYGYTF. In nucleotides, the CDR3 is TGCGCCAGCAGCTTGTCCCCGACAGGACTCTATGGCTACACCTTC. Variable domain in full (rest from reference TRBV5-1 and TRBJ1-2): KAGVTQTPRYLIKTRGQQVTLSCSPISGHRSVSWYQQTPGQGLQFLFEYFSETQRNKGNFPGRFSGRQFSNSRSEMNVSTLELGDSALYLCASSLSPTGLYGYTFGSGTRLTVV.

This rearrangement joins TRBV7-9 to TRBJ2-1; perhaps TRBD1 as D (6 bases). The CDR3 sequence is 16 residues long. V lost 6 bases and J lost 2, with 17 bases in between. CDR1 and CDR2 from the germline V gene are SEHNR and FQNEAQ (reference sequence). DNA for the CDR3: TGTGCCAGCAGTAACGATCACAGGGTAACCTACAATGAGCAGTTCTTC. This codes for CASSNDHRVTYNEQFF.

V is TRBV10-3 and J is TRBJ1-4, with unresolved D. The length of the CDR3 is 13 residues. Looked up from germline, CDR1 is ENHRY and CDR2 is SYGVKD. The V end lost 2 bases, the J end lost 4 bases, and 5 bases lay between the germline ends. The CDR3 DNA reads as TGTGCCATCAGTGAGACTGGTAATGAAAAACTGTTTTTT. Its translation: CAISETGNEKLFF.

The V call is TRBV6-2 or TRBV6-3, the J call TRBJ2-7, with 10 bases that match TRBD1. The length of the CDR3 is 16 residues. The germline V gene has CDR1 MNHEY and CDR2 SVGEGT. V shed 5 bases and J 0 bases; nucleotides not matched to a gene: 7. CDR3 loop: CASSDEGQGGSYEQYF. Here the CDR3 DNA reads TGTGCCAGCAGTGACGAAGGACAGGGGGGCTCCTACGAGCAGTACTTC.

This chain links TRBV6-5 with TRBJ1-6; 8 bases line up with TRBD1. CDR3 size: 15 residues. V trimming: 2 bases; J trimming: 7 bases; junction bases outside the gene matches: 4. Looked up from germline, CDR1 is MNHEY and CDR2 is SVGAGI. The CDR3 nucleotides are TGTGCCAGCAGTTACCTACAGGGGGGGAATTCACCCCTCCACTTT. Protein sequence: CASSYLQGGNSPLHF.

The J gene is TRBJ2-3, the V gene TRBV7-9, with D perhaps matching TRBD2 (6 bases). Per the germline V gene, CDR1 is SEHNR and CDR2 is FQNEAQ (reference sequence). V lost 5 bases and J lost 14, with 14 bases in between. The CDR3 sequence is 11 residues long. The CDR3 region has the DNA TGTGCCAGCAGCCTGGGACTGGCGCGGTATTTT. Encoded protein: CASSLGLARYF.

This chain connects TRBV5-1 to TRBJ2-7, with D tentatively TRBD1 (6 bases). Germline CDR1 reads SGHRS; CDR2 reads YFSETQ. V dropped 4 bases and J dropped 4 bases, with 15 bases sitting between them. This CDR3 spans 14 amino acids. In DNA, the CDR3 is TGCGCCAGCAGCCCCTCTGGACAGCCTTACGAGCAGTACTTC. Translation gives CASSPSGQPYEQYF.

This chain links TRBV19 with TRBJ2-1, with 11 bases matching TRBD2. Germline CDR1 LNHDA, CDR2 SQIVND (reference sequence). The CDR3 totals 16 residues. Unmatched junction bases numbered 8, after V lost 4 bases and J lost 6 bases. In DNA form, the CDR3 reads TGTGCCAGTAGTACGGTAGCGGGGGGGTCCCTCAATGAGCAGTTCTTC. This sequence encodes CASSTVAGGSLNEQFF.

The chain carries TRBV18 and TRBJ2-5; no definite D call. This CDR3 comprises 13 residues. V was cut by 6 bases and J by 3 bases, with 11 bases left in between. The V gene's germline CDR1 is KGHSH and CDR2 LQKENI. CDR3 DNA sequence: TGTGCCAGCTCCCGTAGCTCCGAAGAGACCCAGTACTTC. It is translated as CASSRSSEETQYF.

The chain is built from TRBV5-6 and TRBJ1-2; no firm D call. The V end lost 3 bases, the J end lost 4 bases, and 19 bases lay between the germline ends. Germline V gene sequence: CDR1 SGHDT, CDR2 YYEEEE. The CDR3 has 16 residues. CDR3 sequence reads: CASSSLSRSIGYGYTF. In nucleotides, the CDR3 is TGTGCCAGCAGCTCCCTTTCCCGAAGCATTGGCTATGGCTACACCTTC.

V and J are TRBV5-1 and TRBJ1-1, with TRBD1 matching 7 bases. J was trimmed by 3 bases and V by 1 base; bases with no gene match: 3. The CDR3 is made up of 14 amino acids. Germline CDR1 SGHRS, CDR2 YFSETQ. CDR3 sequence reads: CASSLTGADTEAFF. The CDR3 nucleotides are TGCGCCAGCAGCTTGACAGGGGCGGACACTGAAGCTTTCTTT.

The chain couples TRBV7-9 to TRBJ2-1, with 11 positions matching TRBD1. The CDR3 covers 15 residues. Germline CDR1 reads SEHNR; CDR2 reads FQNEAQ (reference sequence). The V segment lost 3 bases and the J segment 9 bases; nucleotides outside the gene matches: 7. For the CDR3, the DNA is TGTGCCAGCAGCTTGTCGGGACAGGGGGTCGGTGAGCAGTTCTTC. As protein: CASSLSGQGVGEQFF. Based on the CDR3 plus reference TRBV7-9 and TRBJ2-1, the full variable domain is DTGVSQNPRHKITKRGQNVTFRCDPISEHNRLYWYRQTLGQGPEFLTYFQNEAQLEKSRLLSDRFSAERPKGSFSTLEIQRTEQGDSAMYLCASSLSGQGVGEQFFGPGTRLTVL.

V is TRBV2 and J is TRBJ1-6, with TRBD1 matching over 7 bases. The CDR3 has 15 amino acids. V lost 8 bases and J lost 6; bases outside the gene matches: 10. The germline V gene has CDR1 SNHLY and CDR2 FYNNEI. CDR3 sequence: CASQQGSGGNSPLHF. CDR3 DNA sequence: TGTGCCAGCCAGCAGGGGTCAGGGGGTAATTCACCCCTCCACTTT.

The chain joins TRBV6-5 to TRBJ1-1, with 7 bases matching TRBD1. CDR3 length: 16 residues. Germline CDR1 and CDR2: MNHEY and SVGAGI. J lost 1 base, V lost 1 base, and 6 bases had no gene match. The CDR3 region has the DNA TGTGCCAGCAGTTACTACAGGGGCCGGGGGAACACTGAAGCTTTCTTT. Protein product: CASSYYRGRGNTEAFF.

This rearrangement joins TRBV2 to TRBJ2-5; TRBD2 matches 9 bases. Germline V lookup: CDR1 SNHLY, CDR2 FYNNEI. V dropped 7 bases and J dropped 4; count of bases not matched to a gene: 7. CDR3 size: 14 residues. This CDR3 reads CASTSAGGRETQYF. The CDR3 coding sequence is TGTGCCAGCACTTCGGCGGGGGGGCGAGAGACCCAGTACTTC.

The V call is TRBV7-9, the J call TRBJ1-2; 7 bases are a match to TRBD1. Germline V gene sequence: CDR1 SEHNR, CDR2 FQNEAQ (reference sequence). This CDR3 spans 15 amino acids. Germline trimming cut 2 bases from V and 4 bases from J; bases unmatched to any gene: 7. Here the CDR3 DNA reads TGTGCCAGCAGCTTATATGGGGGACAGCTCTATGGCTACACCTTC. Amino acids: CASSLYGGQLYGYTF.

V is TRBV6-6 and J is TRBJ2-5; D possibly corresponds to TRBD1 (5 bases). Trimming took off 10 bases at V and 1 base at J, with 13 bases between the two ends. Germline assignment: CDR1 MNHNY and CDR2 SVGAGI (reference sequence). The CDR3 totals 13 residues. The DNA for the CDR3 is TGTGCCACCACCTGGGGCGGCCAAGAGACCCAGTACTTC. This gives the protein CATTWGGQETQYF.

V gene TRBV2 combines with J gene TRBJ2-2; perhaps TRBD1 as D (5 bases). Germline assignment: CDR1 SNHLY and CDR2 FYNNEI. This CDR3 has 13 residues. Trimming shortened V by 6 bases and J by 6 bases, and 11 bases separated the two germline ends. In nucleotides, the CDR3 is TGTGCCAGCAGCGGCAGGGCGGCCGGGGAGCTGTTTTTT. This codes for CASSGRAAGELFF.

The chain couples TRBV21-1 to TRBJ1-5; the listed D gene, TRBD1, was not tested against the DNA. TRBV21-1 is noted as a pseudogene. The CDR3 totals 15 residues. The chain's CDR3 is CASSPRTEGNQPQHF. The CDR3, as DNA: TGTGCCAGCAGCCCCAGGACAGAGGGGAATCAGCCCCAGCATTTT.

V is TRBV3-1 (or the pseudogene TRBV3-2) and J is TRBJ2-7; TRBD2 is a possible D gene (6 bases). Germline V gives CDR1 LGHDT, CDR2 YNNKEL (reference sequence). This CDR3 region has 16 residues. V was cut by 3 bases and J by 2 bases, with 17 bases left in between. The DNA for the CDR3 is TGTGCCAGCAGCCAGATGGGGGGAGGCAGTACCTACGAGCAGTACTTC. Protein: CASSQMGGGSTYEQYF.

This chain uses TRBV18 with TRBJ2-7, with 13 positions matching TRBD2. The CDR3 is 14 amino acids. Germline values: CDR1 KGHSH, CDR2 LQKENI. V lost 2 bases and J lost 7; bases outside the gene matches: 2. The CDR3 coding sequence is TGTGCCAGCTCACCAGGGACTAGCGGGGTGGAGCAGTACTTC. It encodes CASSPGTSGVEQYF. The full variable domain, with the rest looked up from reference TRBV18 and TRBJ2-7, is NAGVMQNPRHLVRRRGQEARLRCSPMKGHSHVYWYRQLPEEGLKFMVYLQKENIIDESGMPKERFSAEFPKEGPSILRIQQVVRGDSAAYFCASSPGTSGVEQYFGPGTRLTVT.

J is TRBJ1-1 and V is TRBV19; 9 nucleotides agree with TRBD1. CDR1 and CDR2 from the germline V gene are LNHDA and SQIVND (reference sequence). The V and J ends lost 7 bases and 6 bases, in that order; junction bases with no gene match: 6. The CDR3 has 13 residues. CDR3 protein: CASMDRGRSEAFF. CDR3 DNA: TGTGCCAGTATGGACAGGGGTAGATCTGAAGCTTTCTTT.

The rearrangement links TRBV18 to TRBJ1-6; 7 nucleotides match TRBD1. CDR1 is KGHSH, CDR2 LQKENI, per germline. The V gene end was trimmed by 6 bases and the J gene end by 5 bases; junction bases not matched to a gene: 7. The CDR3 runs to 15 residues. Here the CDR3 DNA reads TGTGCCAGCTCTAGCGACGGGACAGATAATTCACCCCTCCACTTT. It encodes CASSSDGTDNSPLHF.

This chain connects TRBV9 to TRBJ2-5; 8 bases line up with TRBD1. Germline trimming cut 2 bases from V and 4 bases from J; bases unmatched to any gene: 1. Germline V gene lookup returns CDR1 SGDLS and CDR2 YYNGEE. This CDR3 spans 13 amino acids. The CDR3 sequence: CASSVRGRETQYF. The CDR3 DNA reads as TGTGCCAGCAGCGTCAGGGGGCGAGAGACCCAGTACTTC.

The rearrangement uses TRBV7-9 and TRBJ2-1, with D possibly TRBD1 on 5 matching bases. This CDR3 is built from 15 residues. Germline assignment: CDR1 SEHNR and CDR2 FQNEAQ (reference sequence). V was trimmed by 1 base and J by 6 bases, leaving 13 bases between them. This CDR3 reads CASSLGQGKFNEQFF. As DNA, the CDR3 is TGTGCCAGCAGCTTAGGTCAGGGTAAATTCAATGAGCAGTTCTTC. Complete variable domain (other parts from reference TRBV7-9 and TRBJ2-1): DTGVSQNPRHKITKRGQNVTFRCDPISEHNRLYWYRQTLGQGPEFLTYFQNEAQLEKSRLLSDRFSAERPKGSFSTLEIQRTEQGDSAMYLCASSLGQGKFNEQFFGPGTRLTVL.